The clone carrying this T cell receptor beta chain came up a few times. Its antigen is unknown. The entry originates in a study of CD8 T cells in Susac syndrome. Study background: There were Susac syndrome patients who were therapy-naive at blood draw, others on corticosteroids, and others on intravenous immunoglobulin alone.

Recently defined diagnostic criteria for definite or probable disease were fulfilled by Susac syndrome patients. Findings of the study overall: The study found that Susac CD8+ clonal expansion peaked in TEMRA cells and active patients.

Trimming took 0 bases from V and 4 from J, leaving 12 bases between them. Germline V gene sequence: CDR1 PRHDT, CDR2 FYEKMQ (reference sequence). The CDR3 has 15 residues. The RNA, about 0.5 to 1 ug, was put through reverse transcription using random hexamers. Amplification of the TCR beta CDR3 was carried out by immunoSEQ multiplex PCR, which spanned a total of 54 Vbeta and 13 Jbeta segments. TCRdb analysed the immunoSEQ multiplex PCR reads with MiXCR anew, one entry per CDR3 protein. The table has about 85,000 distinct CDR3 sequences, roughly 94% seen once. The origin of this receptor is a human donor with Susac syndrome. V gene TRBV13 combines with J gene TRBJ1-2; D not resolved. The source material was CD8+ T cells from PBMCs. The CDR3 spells CASSLGPGSGYGYTF. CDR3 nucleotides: TGTGCCAGCAGCTTAGGCCCGGGGTCTGGCTATGGCTACACCTTC.